This T cell receptor (beta chain) was captured by sequencing in a study of radiotherapy plus CTLA-4 blockade in lung cancer. Study overall: Disease control was present in 30% to 40% of patients, and objective responses in approximately 20%. Study observations and caveats: Early blood T cell clone changes and increased post-radiation serum interferon-beta were reportedly the strongest response predictors. TCR clones from tumors expanded in blood after radiotherapy plus ipilimumab.

A remark on this clone: Its antigen is undetermined.

Generated by immunoSEQ multiplex PCR, the TCRdb table keeps only in-frame clones and is missing some. Of 70,000 to 90,000 clones listed, around 76% are singletons. Germline CDR1 and CDR2: SGHTA and FQGNSA. The CDR3 consists of 15 residues. The trim removed 6 bases at V and 10 bases at J, leaving 10 bases unmatched. The rearrangement links TRBV7-2 to TRBJ1-6; 9 bases are a match to TRBD1. The sample was peripheral blood, taken from a patient treated with radiotherapy plus ipilimumab. The TCR originated in a human donor with non-small cell lung cancer whose response to radiotherapy plus ipilimumab could not be evaluated. Some clones in this sample may be carry-over from other donors' samples. The CDR3 region has the DNA TGTGCCAGCAGAACCGGGGACAGGGTTTCGTCACCCCTCCACTTT. Translation gives CASRTGDRVSSPLHF.